This entry lists 12 T cell receptor beta chains sequenced from one sample in a study of blood T cell repertoires in COVID-19. This table comes from immunoSEQ multiplex PCR, and its TCRdb copy is limited to in-frame clones, with some not included. Here the sample spans roughly 200,000 clones, roughly 86% being singletons. Sequenced: PBMCs or T cells enriched from blood (not recorded which). Every receptor here comes from a woman between 25 and 40 years old who had recovered from COVID-19.

The chain carries TRBV12-3 or TRBV12-4 and TRBJ1-3, with D perhaps TRBD1 (5 bases). The CDR3 sequence is 13 residues long. The V end was cut by 11 bases, the J end by 0 bases, with 11 bases between. The CDR3 reads CAGTSYSGNTIYF. The CDR3 DNA is TGTGCCGGGACTTCCTACTCTGGAAACACCATATATTTT.

V gene TRBV28 combines with J gene TRBJ1-4, with TRBD1 matching 8 bases. Germline lookup yields CDR1 MDHEN and CDR2 SYDVKM. The CDR3 runs to 15 residues. With 6 bases clipped from V and 2 bases from J, the junction kept 5 bases outside the gene matches. CDR3 protein: CASRPQGGTNEKLFF. The CDR3 coding sequence is TGTGCCAGCAGACCACAGGGGGGCACTAATGAAAAACTGTTTTTT.

The chain uses TRBV7-8 and TRBJ2-5; a possible D gene is TRBD2 (6 bases). V lost 0 bases, J lost 1 base, and 12 bases lay in between. The CDR3 is made up of 16 amino acids. CDR1 is SGHVS, CDR2 FQNEAQ, per germline. The CDR3 DNA reads as TGTGCCAGCAGCTTAGCGGAGGGAGCCCTCCAAGAGACCCAGTACTTC. Translating it yields CASSLAEGALQETQYF.

The J gene is TRBJ2-7, the V gene TRBV5-1; 11 nucleotides agree with TRBD2. J lost 2 bases, V lost 2 bases, and 9 bases had no gene match. The CDR3 consists of 17 residues. Germline CDR1 and CDR2: SGHRS and YFSETQ. The CDR3 loop reads CASSFLAGGSSPYEQYF. The CDR3 bases are TGCGCCAGCAGCTTTCTAGCGGGAGGTAGTTCACCCTACGAGCAGTACTTC.

J is TRBJ2-2 and V is TRBV27; 8 bases agree with TRBD2. The CDR3 is 13 residues long. Germline V gene data show CDR1 as MNHEY and CDR2 as SMNVEV (reference sequence). With 4 bases clipped from V and 8 bases from J, the junction kept 3 bases outside the gene matches. The CDR3 is CASSSPGGGELFF. The CDR3 nucleotides are TGTGCCAGCAGTTCCCCGGGAGGGGGGGAGCTGTTTTTT.

This rearrangement joins TRBV15 to TRBJ1-6; D not certain. This CDR3 is 15 amino acids long. CDR1 LNHNV and CDR2 YYDKDF come from the germline V gene (reference sequence). Trimming pared 3 bases from V and 7 bases from J, leaving 13 bases between. This chain's CDR3 is CATSRDRGINSPLHF. The CDR3 coding sequence is TGTGCCACCAGCAGGGACCGGGGAATCAATTCACCCCTCCACTTT.

This rearrangement joins TRBV11-2 to TRBJ1-2, with D maybe TRBD1 (6 bases). This CDR3 has 15 amino acids. Germline CDR1 is SGHAT and CDR2 is FQNNGV. The ends were cut back, 1 base at V and 4 bases at J, with 13 bases in the middle. The chain's CDR3 is CASSLGAGAVYGYTF. The CDR3 region has the DNA TGTGCCAGCAGCTTAGGGGCAGGGGCGGTCTATGGCTACACCTTC.

This clone turned up a few times. This chain links TRBV19 with TRBJ2-1; no definite D call. Germline V gene data show CDR1 as LNHDA and CDR2 as SQIVND (reference sequence). CDR3 size: 12 residues. V was pared by 3 bases and J by 7 bases, with 7 bases between. The CDR3 DNA reads TGTGCCAGTAGTATTGTTTATAATGAGCAGTTCTTC. This gives the protein CASSIVYNEQFF.

The genes are TRBV25-1 and TRBJ2-3; 7 bases match TRBD2. Germline-derived CDR1 and CDR2 are MGHDK and SYGVNS. Trimming took 5 bases from V and 10 from J; bases not matched to a gene: 12. The CDR3 is made up of 14 amino acids. The CDR3 sequence: CASSLSGGSGAQYF. CDR3 bases: TGTGCCAGCAGTCTTTCCGGGGGGAGCGGGGCGCAGTATTTT.

The CDR3 loop reads CASSVLGGSSYNEQFF. In DNA, the CDR3 is TGCGCCAGCAGTGTCCTCGGAGGGAGCTCCTACAATGAGCAGTTCTTC. The genes are TRBV10-2 and TRBJ2-1; D may be TRBD2 (6 bases). Germline CDR1 WSHSY, CDR2 SAAADI. Trimming took off 4 bases at V and 0 bases at J, with 13 bases between the two ends. The CDR3 has 16 amino acids.

This clone has a single count. V usage is TRBV19 and J usage is TRBJ2-2; 8 bases match TRBD1. The CDR3 is 15 amino acids. Germline trimming cut 1 base from V and 3 bases from J; bases unmatched to any gene: 1. The V gene's germline CDR1 is LNHDA and CDR2 SQIVND (reference sequence). In nucleotides, the CDR3 is TGTGCCAGTAGTATAGGCAGGGGGCACACCGGGGAGCTGTTTTTT. It translates to CASSIGRGHTGELFF.

The chain couples TRBV27 to TRBJ2-7, with D unclear. Germline loops: CDR1 MNHEY, CDR2 SMNVEV (reference sequence). The ends were cut back, 0 bases at V and 0 bases at J, with 6 bases in the middle. The CDR3 has 14 amino acids. The CDR3 spells CASSLSSLSYEQYF. The CDR3 nucleotides are TGTGCCAGCAGTTTATCGTCCCTCTCCTACGAGCAGTACTTC.